This TCR beta chain is from a study of CD8 T cells in ankylosing spondylitis. The CDR3 extends over 15 amino acids. The germline V and J ends were trimmed by 5 bases and 4 bases, with 17 bases remaining between them. Whole-study findings and limits: There was a TCR beta motif, made of several highly homologous variants, that appeared characteristic of ankylosing spondylitis blood. Within matched ankylosing spondylitis synovial fluid, disease-linked clones were reportedly significantly enriched.

Worth noting for this clonotype: No antigen is known for it.

By quantitative 5'-RACE with molecular barcodes, the TCR beta libraries were made. TCRdb analysed the 5' RACE reads with MiXCR anew, one entry per CDR3 protein. The sample includes 150,000 to 200,000 distinct CDR3 sequences, 10% to 15% of them seen just once. The TCR originated in a female donor with ankylosing spondylitis or in good health (not recorded which). V gene TRBV12-3 or TRBV12-4 combines with J gene TRBJ1-2; D gene unclear. The sample taken for sequencing was blood, either unsorted or a sorted T cell fraction (not recorded which). Here the CDR3 DNA reads TGTGCCAGCAGTCCCCAATCGGGGATGATCTATGGCTACACCTTC. It encodes CASSPQSGMIYGYTF.